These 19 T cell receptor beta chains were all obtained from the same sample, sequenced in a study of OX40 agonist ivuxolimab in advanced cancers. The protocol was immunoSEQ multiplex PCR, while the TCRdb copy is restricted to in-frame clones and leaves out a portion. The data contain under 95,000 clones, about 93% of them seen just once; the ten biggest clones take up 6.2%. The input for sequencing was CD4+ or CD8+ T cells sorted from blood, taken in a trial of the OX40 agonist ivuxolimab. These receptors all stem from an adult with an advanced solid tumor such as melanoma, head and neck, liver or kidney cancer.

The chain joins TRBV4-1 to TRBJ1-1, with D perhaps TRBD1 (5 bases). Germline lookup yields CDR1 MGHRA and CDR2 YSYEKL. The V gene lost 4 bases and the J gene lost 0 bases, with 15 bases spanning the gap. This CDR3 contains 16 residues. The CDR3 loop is CASSLPTTVVNTEAFF. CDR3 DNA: TGCGCCAGCAGCCTCCCCACGACAGTCGTGAACACTGAAGCTTTCTTT.

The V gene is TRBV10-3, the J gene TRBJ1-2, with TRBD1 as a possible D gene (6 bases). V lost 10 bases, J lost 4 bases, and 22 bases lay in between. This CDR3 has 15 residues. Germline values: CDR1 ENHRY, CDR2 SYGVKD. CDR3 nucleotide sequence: TGTGCCACACATAATGTGCAGGGGCTTGGCTATGGCTACACCTTC. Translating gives CATHNVQGLGYGYTF.

The DNA of the CDR3 is TGTGCCAGCAGCTTGGGGTGGAACCAAGAGACCCAGTACTTC. It is translated as CASSLGWNQETQYF. The gene calls are TRBV5-6 and TRBJ2-5; no reliable D call. CDR3 length equals 14 residues. Germline values: CDR1 SGHDT, CDR2 YYEEEE. Trimming stripped 0 bases from V and 0 bases from J, with 6 bases between.

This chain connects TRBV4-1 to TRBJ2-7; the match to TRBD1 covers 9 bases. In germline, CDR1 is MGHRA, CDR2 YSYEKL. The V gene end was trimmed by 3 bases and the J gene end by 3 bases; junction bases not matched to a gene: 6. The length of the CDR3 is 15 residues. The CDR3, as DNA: TGCGCCAGCAGCCAGTGGGGACAGGGCTACTACGAGCAGTACTTC. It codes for CASSQWGQGYYEQYF.

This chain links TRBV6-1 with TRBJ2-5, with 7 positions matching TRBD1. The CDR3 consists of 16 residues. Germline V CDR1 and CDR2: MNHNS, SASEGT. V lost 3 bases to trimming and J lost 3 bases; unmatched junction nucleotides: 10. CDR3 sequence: CASSDPDRVGEETQYF. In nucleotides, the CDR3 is TGTGCCAGCAGTGATCCCGACAGGGTGGGAGAAGAGACCCAGTACTTC.

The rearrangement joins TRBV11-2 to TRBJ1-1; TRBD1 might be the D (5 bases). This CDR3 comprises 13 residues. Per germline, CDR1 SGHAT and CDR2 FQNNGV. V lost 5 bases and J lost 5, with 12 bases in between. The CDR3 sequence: CASSPRGATEAFF. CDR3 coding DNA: TGTGCCAGCAGCCCCCGGGGCGCAACTGAAGCTTTCTTT.

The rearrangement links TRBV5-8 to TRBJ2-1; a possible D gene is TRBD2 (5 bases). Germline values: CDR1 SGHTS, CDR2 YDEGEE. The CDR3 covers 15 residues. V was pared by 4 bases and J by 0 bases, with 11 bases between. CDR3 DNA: TGTGCCAGCAGCACCGGACTCACCTCCTACAATGAGCAGTTCTTC. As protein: CASSTGLTSYNEQFF.

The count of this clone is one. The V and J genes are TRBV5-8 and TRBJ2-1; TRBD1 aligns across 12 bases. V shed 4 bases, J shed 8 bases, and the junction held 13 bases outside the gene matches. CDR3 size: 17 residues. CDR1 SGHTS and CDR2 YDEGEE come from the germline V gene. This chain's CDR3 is CASSQPGQGARFDEQFF. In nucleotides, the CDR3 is TGTGCCAGCAGCCAGCCGGGACAGGGGGCGCGGTTTGATGAGCAGTTCTTC.

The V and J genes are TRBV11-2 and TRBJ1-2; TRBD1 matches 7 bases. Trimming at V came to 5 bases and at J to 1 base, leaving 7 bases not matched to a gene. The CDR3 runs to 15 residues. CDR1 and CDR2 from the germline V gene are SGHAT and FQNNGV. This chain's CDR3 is CASSLYRGDNYGYTF. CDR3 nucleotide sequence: TGTGCCAGCAGCCTTTACAGGGGCGATAACTATGGCTACACCTTC.

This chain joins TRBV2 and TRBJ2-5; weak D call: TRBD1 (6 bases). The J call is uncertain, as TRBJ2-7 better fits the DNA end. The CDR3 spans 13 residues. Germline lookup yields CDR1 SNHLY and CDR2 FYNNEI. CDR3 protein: CASSDSRGYEQYF. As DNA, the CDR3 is TGTGCCAGCAGCGACAGCAGGGGCTACGAGCAGTACTTC.

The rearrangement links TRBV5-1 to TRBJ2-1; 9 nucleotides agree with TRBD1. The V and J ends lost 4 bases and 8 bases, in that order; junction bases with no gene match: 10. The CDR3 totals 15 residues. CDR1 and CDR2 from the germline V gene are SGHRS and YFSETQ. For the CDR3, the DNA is TGCGCCAGCAGCGCCACGCAACAGGGGGCCCATGAGCAGTTCTTC. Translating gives CASSATQQGAHEQFF.

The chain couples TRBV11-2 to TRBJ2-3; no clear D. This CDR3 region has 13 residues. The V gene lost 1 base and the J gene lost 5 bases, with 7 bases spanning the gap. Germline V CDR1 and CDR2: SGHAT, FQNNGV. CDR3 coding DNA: TGTGCCAGCAGCTTAGTGGGGAAAGATACGCAGTATTTT. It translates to CASSLVGKDTQYF.

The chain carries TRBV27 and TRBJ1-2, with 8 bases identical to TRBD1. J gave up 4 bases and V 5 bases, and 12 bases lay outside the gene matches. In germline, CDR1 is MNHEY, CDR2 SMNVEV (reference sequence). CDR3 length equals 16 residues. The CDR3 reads CASSPLTGASLYGYTF. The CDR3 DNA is TGTGCCAGCAGTCCGTTGACAGGGGCTTCACTCTATGGCTACACCTTC.

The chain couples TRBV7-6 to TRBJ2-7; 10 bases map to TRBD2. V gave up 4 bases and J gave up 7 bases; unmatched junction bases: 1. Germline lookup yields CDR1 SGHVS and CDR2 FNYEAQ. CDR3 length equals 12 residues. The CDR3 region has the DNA TGTGCCAGCAGCTCACTAGCGGGGGAGCAGTACTTC. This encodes CASSSLAGEQYF. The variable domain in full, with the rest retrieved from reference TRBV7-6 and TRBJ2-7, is GAGVSQSPRYKVTKRGQDVALRCDPISGHVSLYWYRQALGQGPEFLTYFNYEAQQDKSGLPNDRFSAERPEGSISTLTIQRTEQRDSAMYRCASSSLAGEQYFGPGTRLTVT.

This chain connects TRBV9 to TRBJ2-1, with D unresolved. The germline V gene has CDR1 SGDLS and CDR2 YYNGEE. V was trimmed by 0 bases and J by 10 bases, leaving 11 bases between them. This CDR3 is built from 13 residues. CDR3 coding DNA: TGTGCCAGCAGCGTAGGGGGTCGAGTAGAGCAGTTCTTC. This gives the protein CASSVGGRVEQFF.

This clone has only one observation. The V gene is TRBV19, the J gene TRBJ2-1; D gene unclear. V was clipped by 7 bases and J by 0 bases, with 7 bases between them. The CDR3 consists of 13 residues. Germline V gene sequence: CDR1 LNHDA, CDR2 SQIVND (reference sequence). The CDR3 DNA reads TGTGCCAGTAATACTGCCTCCTACAATGAGCAGTTCTTC. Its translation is CASNTASYNEQFF.

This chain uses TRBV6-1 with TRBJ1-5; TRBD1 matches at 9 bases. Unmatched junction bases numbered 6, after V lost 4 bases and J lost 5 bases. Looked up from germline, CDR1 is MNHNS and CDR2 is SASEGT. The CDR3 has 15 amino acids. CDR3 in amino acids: CASSGPDRGDQPQHF. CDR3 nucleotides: TGTGCCAGCAGTGGGCCCGACAGGGGGGATCAGCCCCAGCATTTT.

The CDR3 reads CASSPGEGRFDTQYF. CDR3 DNA sequence: TGTGCCAGCAGCCCAGGGGAGGGCCGATTTGATACGCAGTATTTT. J is TRBJ2-3 and V is TRBV7-6; the D gene is possibly TRBD2 (7 bases). Germline values: CDR1 SGHVS, CDR2 FNYEAQ. The CDR3 sequence is 15 residues long. Trimming stripped 5 bases from V and 6 bases from J, with 18 bases between.

The CDR3 reads CAISVGGNQPQHF. The CDR3 DNA is TGTGCCATCAGTGTGGGCGGCAATCAGCCCCAGCATTTT. This chain joins TRBV10-3 and TRBJ1-5; D unresolved. The V gene's germline CDR1 is ENHRY and CDR2 SYGVKD. CDR3 length: 13 residues. Deletions cut 4 bases from V and 2 bases from J, with 6 bases between.